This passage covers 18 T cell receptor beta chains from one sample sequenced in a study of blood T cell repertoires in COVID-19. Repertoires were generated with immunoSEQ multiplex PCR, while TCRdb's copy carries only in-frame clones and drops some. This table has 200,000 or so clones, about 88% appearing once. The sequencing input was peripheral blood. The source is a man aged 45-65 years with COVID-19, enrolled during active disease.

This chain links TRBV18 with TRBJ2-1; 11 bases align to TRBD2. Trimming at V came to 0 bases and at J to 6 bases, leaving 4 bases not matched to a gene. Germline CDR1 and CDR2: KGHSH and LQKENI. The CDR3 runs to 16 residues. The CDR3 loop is CASSPPGLAGGNEQFF. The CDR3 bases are TGTGCCAGCTCACCACCGGGGCTAGCGGGGGGCAATGAGCAGTTCTTC.

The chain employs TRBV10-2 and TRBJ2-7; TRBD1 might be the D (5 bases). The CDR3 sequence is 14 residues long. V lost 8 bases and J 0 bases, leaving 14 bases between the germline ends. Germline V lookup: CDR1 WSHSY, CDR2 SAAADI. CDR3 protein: CASRSQAASYEQYF. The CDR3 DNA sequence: TGCGCCAGCCGTTCACAGGCTGCCTCCTACGAGCAGTACTTC.

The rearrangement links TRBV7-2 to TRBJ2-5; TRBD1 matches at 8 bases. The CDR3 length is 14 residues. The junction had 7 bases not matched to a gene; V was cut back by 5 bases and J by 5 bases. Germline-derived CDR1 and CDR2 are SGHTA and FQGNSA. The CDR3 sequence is CASSHDRGRETQYF. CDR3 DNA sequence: TGTGCCAGCAGCCACGACAGGGGACGGGAGACCCAGTACTTC.

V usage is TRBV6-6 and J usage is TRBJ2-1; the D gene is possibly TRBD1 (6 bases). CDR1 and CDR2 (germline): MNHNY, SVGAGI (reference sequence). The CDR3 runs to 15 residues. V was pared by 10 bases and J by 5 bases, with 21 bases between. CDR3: CATATWGQIHNEQFF. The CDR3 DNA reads TGTGCCACCGCCACTTGGGGGCAGATTCACAATGAGCAGTTCTTC.

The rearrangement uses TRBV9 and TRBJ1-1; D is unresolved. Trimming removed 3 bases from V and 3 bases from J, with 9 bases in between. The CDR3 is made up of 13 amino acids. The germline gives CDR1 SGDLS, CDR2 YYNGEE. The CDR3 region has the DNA TGTGCCAGCAGCGAATCAGTGGACACTGAAGCTTTCTTT. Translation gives CASSESVDTEAFF.

The DNA of the CDR3 is TGTGCCAGCAGTGACGCGGCAGCAGAAGCTTTCTTT. It encodes CASSDAAAEAFF. The chain recombines TRBV6-1 with TRBJ1-1; no definite D call. Germline CDR1 MNHNS, CDR2 SASEGT. The ends were cut back, 3 bases at V and 8 bases at J, with 10 bases in the middle. The CDR3 is 12 residues long.

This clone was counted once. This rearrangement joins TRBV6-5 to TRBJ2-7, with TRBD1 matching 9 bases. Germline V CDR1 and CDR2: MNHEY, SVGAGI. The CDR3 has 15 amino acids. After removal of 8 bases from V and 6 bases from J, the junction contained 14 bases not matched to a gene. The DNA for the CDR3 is TGTGCCAGCTCTTTAGGGGGAGGACAGGGGATCGAGCAGTACTTC. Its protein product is CASSLGGGQGIEQYF.

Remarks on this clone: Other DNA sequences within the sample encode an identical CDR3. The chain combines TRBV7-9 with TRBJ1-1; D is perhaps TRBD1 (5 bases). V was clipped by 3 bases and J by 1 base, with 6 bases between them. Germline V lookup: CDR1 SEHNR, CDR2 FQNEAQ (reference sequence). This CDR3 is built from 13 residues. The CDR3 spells CASSLQGNTEAFF. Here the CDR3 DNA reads TGTGCCAGCAGCTTGCAGGGGAACACTGAAGCTTTCTTT.

CDR3 protein: CASRRGTTTEAFF. The DNA for the CDR3 is TGTGCCAGCCGGCGGGGAACCACCACTGAAGCTTTCTTT. The V gene is TRBV12-3 or TRBV12-4, the J gene TRBJ1-1; D ambiguous. The CDR3 has 13 residues. Trimming removed 8 bases from V and 4 bases from J, with 14 bases in between.

CDR3 sequence: CASSLGTGALETQYF. DNA of the CDR3: TGTGCCAGCAGTTTAGGGACAGGGGCGCTGGAGACCCAGTACTTC. The J gene is TRBJ2-5, the V gene TRBV28, with 10 bases that match TRBD1. Germline V gene data show CDR1 as MDHEN and CDR2 as SYDVKM. The CDR3 has 15 residues. Unmatched junction bases numbered 5, after V lost 2 bases and J lost 5 bases. The full variable domain, in which reference TRBV28 and TRBJ2-5 provide the parts outside the CDR3, is DVKVTQSSRYLVKRTGEKVFLECVQDMDHENMFWYRQDPGLGLRLIYFSYDVKMKEKGDIPEGYSVSREKKERFSLILESASTNQTSMYLCASSLGTGALETQYFGPGTRLLVL.

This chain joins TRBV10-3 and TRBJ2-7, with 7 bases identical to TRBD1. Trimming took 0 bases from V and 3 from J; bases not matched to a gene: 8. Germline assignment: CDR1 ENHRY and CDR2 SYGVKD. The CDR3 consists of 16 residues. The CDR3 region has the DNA TGTGCCATCAGTGAGTCGAGTCTGACAGGGCGCTACGAGCAGTACTTC. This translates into CAISESSLTGRYEQYF.

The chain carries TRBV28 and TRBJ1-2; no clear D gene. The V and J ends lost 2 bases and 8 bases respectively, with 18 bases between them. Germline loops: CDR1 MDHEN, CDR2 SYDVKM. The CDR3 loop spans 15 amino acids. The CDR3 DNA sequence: TGTGCCAGCAGTTTAGGTACGGGTGTGACTATGGGCTACACCTTC. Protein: CASSLGTGVTMGYTF.

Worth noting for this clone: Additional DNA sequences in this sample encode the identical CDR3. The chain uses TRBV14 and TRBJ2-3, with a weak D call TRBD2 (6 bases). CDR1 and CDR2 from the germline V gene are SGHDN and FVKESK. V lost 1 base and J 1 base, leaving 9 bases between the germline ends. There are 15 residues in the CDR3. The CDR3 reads CASSQVGGGTDTQYF. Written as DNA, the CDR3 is TGTGCCAGCAGCCAAGTCGGGGGTGGCACAGATACGCAGTATTTT.

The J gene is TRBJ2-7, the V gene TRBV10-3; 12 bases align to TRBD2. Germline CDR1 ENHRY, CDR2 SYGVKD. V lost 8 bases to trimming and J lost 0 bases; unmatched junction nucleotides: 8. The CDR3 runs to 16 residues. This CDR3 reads CAISGASGGASYEQYF. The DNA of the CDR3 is TGTGCCATCTCCGGGGCTAGCGGGGGGGCCTCCTACGAGCAGTACTTC.

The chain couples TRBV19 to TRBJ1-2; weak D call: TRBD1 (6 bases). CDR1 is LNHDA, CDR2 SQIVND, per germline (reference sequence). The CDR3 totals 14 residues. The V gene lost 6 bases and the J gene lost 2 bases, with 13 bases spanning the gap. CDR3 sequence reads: CASRNRDPNYGYTF. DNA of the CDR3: TGTGCCAGTAGAAACAGGGATCCAAACTATGGCTACACCTTC.

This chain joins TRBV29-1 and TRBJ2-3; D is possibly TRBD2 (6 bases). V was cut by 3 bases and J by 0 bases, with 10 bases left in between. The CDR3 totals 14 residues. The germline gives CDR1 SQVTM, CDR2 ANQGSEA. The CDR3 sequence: CSVDGGGSTDTQYF. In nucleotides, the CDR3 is TGCAGCGTTGACGGTGGAGGGAGCACAGATACGCAGTATTTT.

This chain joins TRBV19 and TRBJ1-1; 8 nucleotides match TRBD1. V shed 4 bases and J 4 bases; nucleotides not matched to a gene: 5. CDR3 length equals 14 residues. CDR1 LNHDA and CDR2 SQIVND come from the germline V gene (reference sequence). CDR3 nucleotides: TGTGCCAGTAGTAGAGGACAGGGTGTCACTGAAGCTTTCTTT. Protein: CASSRGQGVTEAFF.

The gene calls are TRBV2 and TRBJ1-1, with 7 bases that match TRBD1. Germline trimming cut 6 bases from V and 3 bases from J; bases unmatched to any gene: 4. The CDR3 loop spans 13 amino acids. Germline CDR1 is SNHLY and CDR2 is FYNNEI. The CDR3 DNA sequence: TGTGCCAGCAGCGATACAGGGGACACTGAAGCTTTCTTT. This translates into CASSDTGDTEAFF.